The 5 T cell receptor beta chains below all came from one sample that was sequenced in a study of blood T cell repertoires in COVID-19 (dated by TCRdb to the early 2020s). The library was generated by the immunoSEQ multiplex PCR assay. The immuneACCESS repertoire file appears here via TCRdb, limited to in-frame rearrangements. These files lack a portion of the clones; in checked studies, under half of the deficit traces to unresolved V genes, and the cause of the others is not known. The sample table lists under 300,000 clones, under 95% of them with a count of one. Under 3% of the sample is held by the ten biggest clonotypes. Sequenced material: PBMCs or T cells enriched from blood (not recorded which). The receptors were sampled from a woman aged 40 to 50 with acute COVID-19.

The chain couples TRBV28 to TRBJ1-1; 7 bases map to TRBD1. This CDR3 is built from 15 residues. Germline CDR1 is MDHEN and CDR2 is SYDVKM. Trimming at V came to 4 bases and at J to 1 base, leaving 6 bases not matched to a gene. The CDR3 bases are TGTGCCAGCAGTTCCGGAACAGGGGCGAACACTGAAGCTTTCTTT. It is translated as CASSSGTGANTEAFF.

The chain links TRBV30 to TRBJ2-5, with a tentative D call TRBD1 (5 bases). The CDR3 is 13 amino acids. With 4 bases removed from V and 0 bases from J, the gap between germline ends came to 9 bases. CDR1 GTSNPN and CDR2 SVGIG come from the germline V gene (reference sequence). This chain's CDR3 is CAWKQDHQETQYF. In DNA form, the CDR3 reads TGTGCCTGGAAACAGGACCACCAAGAGACCCAGTACTTC.

The chain recombines TRBV29-1 with TRBJ2-1; 8 nucleotides agree with TRBD2. The CDR3 contains 11 residues. Germline CDR1 and CDR2: SQVTM and ANQGSEA. After removal of 6 bases from V and 14 bases from J, the junction contained 9 bases not matched to a gene. The CDR3 region is CSVPREGGKFF. The CDR3 DNA is TGCAGCGTCCCCCGGGAGGGAGGAAAGTTCTTC.

The V and J genes are TRBV29-1 and TRBJ2-3; D is undetermined. The CDR3 extends over 13 amino acids. CDR1 and CDR2 from the germline V gene are SQVTM and ANQGSEA. V was shortened by 3 bases and J by 4 bases, with 11 bases between the two germline ends. Written as DNA, the CDR3 is TGCAGCGTTGAGTGGAGTGCATCAGATACGCAGTATTTT. Its translation is CSVEWSASDTQYF.

This clone was observed once. The rearrangement links TRBV6-5 to TRBJ2-1, with TRBD2 matching 10 bases. CDR1 and CDR2 (germline): MNHEY, SVGAGI. Germline trimming cut 7 bases from V and 1 base from J; bases unmatched to any gene: 4. The CDR3 runs 15 residues. The CDR3 nucleotides are TGTGCCAGCATTAGCGGGAGGTTGTCCTACAATGAGCAGTTCTTC. Encoded protein: CASISGRLSYNEQFF.